This T cell receptor beta chain appears in the sequencing data of a study of T cell changes during pregnancy in multiple sclerosis (dated by TCRdb to between 2018 and 2020). Study-level background: The study examined how the T cell repertoire changed over the course of pregnancy in women with multiple sclerosis.

From a lookup of the germline V gene (reference sequence), CDR1 and CDR2 are LNHNV and YYDKDF. V gives up 1 base and J gives up 1 base, and the segment between their germline ends measures 11 bases. Counted from cysteine to phenylalanine, this CDR3 has 15 amino acids. CDR3 DNA is the only sequence kept; it has 45 bases, read in frame from the first base. Points on this clone: What antigen it recognizes has not been identified. No qualities accompany the bases; no much larger clone lies one base away.

Library construction relied on the immunoSEQ multiplex PCR assay. TCRdb took over this immuneACCESS table, retaining in-frame rearrangements with V and J assigned. Such tables are incomplete; in checked studies, under half of the missing clones stem from an unresolved V gene, and the remainder is unexplained. The sample table contains around 70,000 clones; only one count was recorded for roughly nine tenths of them. Roughly 0.87% of the sample lies in the top ten. Recombination connected TRBV15 to TRBJ2-7, with TRBD1 as a weak D call on 6 bases. This clonotype was obtained from a female donor with multiple sclerosis, enrolled in a pregnancy study. Material: peripheral blood, obtained in the second trimester of pregnancy. The CDR3 has the sequence CATSRVVGQSYEQYF. In nucleotide form, the sequence is TGTGCCACCAGCAGAGTAGTAGGACAGTCCTACGAGCAGTACTTC.